The 23 T cell receptor beta chains in this list originate from one sample, sequenced in a study of T cells in Graves' hyperthyroidism and ophthalmopathy. Amplified regions were TCR beta CDR3 sequences from RNA transcripts. First-round RT-PCR of the TCR CDR3 relied on the HTBI primer set. TCRdb reprocessed the multiplex PCR reads with MiXCR, giving one entry per CDR3 protein. The data contain 540,000 or so distinct CDR3 sequences, about 43% of them seen just once; the ten biggest clones take up around 20%. The sequenced sample was peripheral blood or thyroid tissue (not recorded which). These receptors were taken from an adult woman with Graves' disease, either hyperthyroidism or ophthalmopathy (not recorded which).

The chain links TRBV10-3 to TRBJ1-2; 9 bases agree with TRBD1. Germline CDR1 ENHRY, CDR2 SYGVKD. CDR3 size: 17 residues. V lost 10 bases to trimming and J lost 0 bases; unmatched junction nucleotides: 15. This CDR3 is CATLRGQGRDSNYGYTF. DNA for the CDR3: TGTGCCACCCTTAGGGGACAGGGCAGAGATTCTAACTATGGCTACACCTTC.

The chain couples TRBV12-3 or TRBV12-4 to TRBJ1-1, with 10 positions matching TRBD1. The CDR3 sequence is 15 residues long. The J segment lost 3 bases and the V segment lost 6 bases, leaving 7 bases of the junction unmatched. Here the CDR3 reads CASSLLDRGHTEAFF. CDR3 sequence (DNA): TGTGCCAGCAGCCTCCTCGACAGGGGGCACACTGAAGCTTTCTTT.

This clonotype was seen more than once but under ten times. This sequence joins TRBV20-1 and TRBJ2-7; 11 nucleotides match TRBD2. This CDR3 is built from 14 residues. Germline lookup yields CDR1 DFQATT and CDR2 SNEGSKA (reference sequence). The V gene end was trimmed by 6 bases and the J gene end by 4 bases; junction bases not matched to a gene: 8. The CDR3 sequence: CSATKGLAVYEQYF. Written as DNA, the CDR3 is TGCAGTGCCACTAAGGGACTAGCGGTTTACGAGCAGTACTTC.

The rearrangement uses TRBV29-1 and TRBJ1-1; 8 positions match TRBD1. Germline V lookup: CDR1 SQVTM, CDR2 ANQGSEA. The trim removed 7 bases at V and 1 base at J, leaving 2 bases unmatched. CDR3 length: 12 amino acids. The CDR3 nucleotides read TGCAGCGGTGACAGGGGGAACACTGAAGCTTTCTTT. Encoded protein: CSGDRGNTEAFF.

In its sample, this clonotype was seen many times. This chain links TRBV6-5 with TRBJ1-1, with 7 bases lining up with TRBD1. CDR1 and CDR2 from the germline V gene are MNHEY and SVGAGI. V lost 6 bases and J lost 3; bases outside the gene matches: 10. The CDR3 contains 15 residues. The CDR3 sequence is CASRATGYHHTEAFF. CDR3 DNA sequence: TGTGCCAGCAGGGCGACAGGGTATCATCACACTGAAGCTTTCTTT.

CDR3 bases: TGTGCCAGCAGCTCCCCTGGGGATTCACCCCTCCACTTT. The encoded protein is CASSSPGDSPLHF. This chain links TRBV7-9 with TRBJ1-6; no clear D gene. CDR1 and CDR2 from the germline V gene are SEHNR and FQNEAQ (reference sequence). The CDR3 consists of 13 residues. V lost 4 bases and J lost 8, with 9 bases in between.

In its sample, this clonotype was seen a few times. The chain has TRBV14 and TRBJ2-7; a weak D match, TRBD1 (5 bases). Germline V lookup: CDR1 SGHDN, CDR2 FVKESK. This CDR3 is built from 18 residues. V was clipped by 0 bases and J by 4 bases, with 22 bases between them. The CDR3 here is CASSQDWGPSGLGYEQYF. Here the CDR3 DNA reads TGTGCCAGCAGCCAAGATTGGGGCCCATCCGGCCTCGGTTACGAGCAGTACTTC.

This clonotype has only a few counts. V gene TRBV29-1 combines with J gene TRBJ1-2; 7 nucleotides line up with TRBD1. After removal of 4 bases from V and 1 base from J, the junction contained 6 bases not matched to a gene. The CDR3 is made up of 14 amino acids. Looked up from germline, CDR1 is SQVTM and CDR2 is ANQGSEA. In nucleotides, the CDR3 is TGCAGCGTTGCAGGGGGTAGCAATAACTATGGCTACACCTTC. Translated, it gives CSVAGGSNNYGYTF.

This clonotype occurred many times. The J gene is TRBJ1-5, the V gene TRBV12-3 or TRBV12-4; D is possibly TRBD1 (5 bases). Trimming took off 7 bases at V and 1 base at J, with 11 bases between the two ends. This CDR3 has 14 residues. In DNA form, the CDR3 reads TGTGCCAGCACCCGAGGGGTGAGCAATCAGCCCCAGCATTTT. It specifies CASTRGVSNQPQHF.

This chain connects TRBV10-1 to TRBJ2-2; tentative D call: TRBD1 (6 bases). V lost 6 bases and J 2 bases, leaving 13 bases between the germline ends. This CDR3 comprises 15 residues. The V gene's germline CDR1 is WNHNN and CDR2 SYGVQD (reference sequence). This CDR3 is CASSDGQTNTGELFF. The DNA of the CDR3 is TGCGCCAGCAGCGATGGACAGACTAACACCGGGGAGCTGTTTTTT.

This clonotype was observed a few times. The junction departs from germline at one end; a sequencing error may be responsible. V and J are TRBV7-9 and TRBJ2-7; D could derive from TRBD1 or TRBD2 (7 bases each). From germline, CDR1 is SEHNR and CDR2 FQNEAQ (reference sequence). The CDR3 length is 18 residues. CDR3 nucleotides: TGCGCCAGCAGCCAAGAACAGGGGTTAGGCGGGAGTTCCTACGAGCAGTACTTC. This translates into CASSQEQGLGGSSYEQYF.

The genes are TRBV5-1 and TRBJ2-6, with a possible D match to TRBD2 (6 bases). CDR1 SGHRS and CDR2 YFSETQ come from the germline V gene. V was pared by 3 bases and J by 4 bases, with 17 bases between. The CDR3 covers 17 residues. In nucleotides, the CDR3 is TGCGCCAGCAGCTGGGGCCCGGGACTTTACGGGGCCAACGTCCTGACTTTC. Protein product: CASSWGPGLYGANVLTF.

This clonotype was counted ten times or more. V gene TRBV5-6 combines with J gene TRBJ2-7; 8 nucleotides align to TRBD2. Unmatched junction bases numbered 8, after V lost 4 bases and J lost 2 bases. CDR1 and CDR2 from the germline V gene are SGHDT and YYEEEE. CDR3 length: 15 amino acids. CDR3 sequence reads: CASSLPGSGAYEQYF. CDR3 DNA: TGTGCCAGCAGCCTCCCGGGTAGCGGGGCCTACGAGCAGTACTTC.

Of note for this clonotype: A junction end diverges from the germline sequence, so it may reflect a read error. V and J are TRBV2 and TRBJ1-2, with D possibly TRBD1 on 6 matching bases. The CDR3 spans 10 residues. Germline CDR1 and CDR2: SNHLY and FYNNEI. The DNA of the CDR3 is TGTGCCAGTAACAGGGTCCATGGGGCTTTC. It is translated as CASNRVHGAF. The full variable domain, with the rest looked up from reference TRBV2 and TRBJ1-2, is EPEVTQTPSHQVTQMGQEVILRCVPISNHLYFYWYRQILGQKVEFLVSFYNNEISEKSEIFDDQFSVERPDGSNFTLKIRSTKLEDSAMYFCASNRVHGAFGSGTRLTVV.

The rearrangement uses TRBV7-6 and TRBJ2-7, with D possibly TRBD2 on 6 matching bases. The CDR3 is 15 amino acids. In germline, CDR1 is SGHVS, CDR2 FNYEAQ. The V gene lost 3 bases and the J gene lost 4 bases, with 16 bases spanning the gap. CDR3 sequence (DNA): TGTGCCAGCAGCTTGATTCCCCCGGGGGAGTACGAGCAGTACTTC. Translated: CASSLIPPGEYEQYF.

This clonotype was seen only a few times. The J gene is TRBJ1-6, the V gene TRBV5-1; D unclear. This CDR3 spans 12 amino acids. The germline CDR1 and CDR2 sequences are SGHRS and YFSETQ. The ends were cut back, 1 base at V and 12 bases at J, with 8 bases in the middle. This chain's CDR3 is CASSLSRGPLHF. The DNA for the CDR3 is TGCGCCAGCAGCTTGTCGCGGGGACCCCTCCACTTT.

This clonotype was seen at least ten times. The chain employs TRBV7-8 and TRBJ2-2; TRBD2 agrees at 7 bases. Per germline, CDR1 SGHVS and CDR2 FQNEAQ. The ends lost 1 base at V and 0 bases at J; junction bases unmatched: 5. The CDR3 has 17 residues. CDR3 nucleotides: TGTGCCAGCAGCTTAGTGGGCGGGAGTACGAACACCGGGGAGCTGTTTTTT. This sequence encodes CASSLVGGSTNTGELFF.

This chain joins TRBV10-3 and TRBJ2-2; tentatively, D is TRBD1 (5 bases). The CDR3 extends over 14 amino acids. Germline CDR1 ENHRY, CDR2 SYGVKD. The V end was cut by 6 bases, the J end by 6 bases, with 14 bases between. The CDR3 DNA reads TGTGCCATCAGACCGGAGACAGATTCCGGGGAGCTGTTTTTT. Amino acid sequence: CAIRPETDSGELFF.

This chain joins TRBV29-1 and TRBJ2-7, with 7 nucleotides matching TRBD1. V shed 4 bases, J shed 0 bases, and the junction held 6 bases outside the gene matches. The CDR3 is 14 residues long. From germline, CDR1 is SQVTM and CDR2 ANQGSEA. CDR3 DNA sequence: TGCAGCGTTGCAGACTCAGGGGGCTCCTACGAGCAGTACTTC. Protein sequence: CSVADSGGSYEQYF.

This clonotype was picked up one time. A much larger clone lies one base from this, so it may be a read error. J is TRBJ2-2 and V is TRBV7-9; D remains unclear. The V gene's germline CDR1 is SEHNR and CDR2 FQNEAQ (reference sequence). V lost 4 bases, J lost 4 bases, and 13 bases lay in between. The CDR3 contains 15 residues. The CDR3 nucleotides are TGTGCCAGCAGCTGTACGGAGACCGGCACCGGGGAGCTGTTTTTT. This sequence encodes CASSCTETGTGELFF.

A single count supports this clonotype. J is TRBJ2-7 and V is TRBV14, with D unclear. The V and J ends lost 1 base and 7 bases respectively, with 11 bases between them. The CDR3 length is 13 residues. Per the germline V gene, CDR1 is SGHDN and CDR2 is FVKESK. The CDR3 protein is CASSQVRFGEQYF. Written as DNA, the CDR3 is TGTGCCAGCAGCCAAGTTAGGTTTGGGGAGCAGTACTTC.

This clonotype was counted at least ten times. The chain combines TRBV20-1 with TRBJ2-7, with 8 bases fitting TRBD2. V trimming: 3 bases; J trimming: 4 bases; junction bases outside the gene matches: 11. The CDR3 is 15 residues long. Germline V gene sequence: CDR1 DFQATT, CDR2 SNEGSKA (reference sequence). Here the CDR3 DNA reads TGCAGTGCTAGGACCCCGAATGCGGGGGGATACGAGCAGTACTTC. Translating it yields CSARTPNAGGYEQYF.

This clonotype came up many times. The chain carries TRBV5-1 and TRBJ1-5, with D possibly being TRBD1 (6 bases). The CDR3 totals 15 residues. V lost 3 bases, J lost 6 bases, and 16 bases lay in between. Germline V lookup: CDR1 SGHRS, CDR2 YFSETQ. CDR3 sequence: CASSSFGTNGQPQHF. In nucleotides, the CDR3 is TGCGCCAGCAGCTCTTTCGGGACAAACGGTCAGCCCCAGCATTTT.